Below are 31 T cell receptor beta chains sequenced from a single sample in a study of spatial heterogeneity in lung cancer. General study points: The number of expanded tumor alpha and beta chains correlated with mutation number.

Their cognate antigens are unknown. Stated time point: sample taken at primary tumor resection. Using its own MiXCR run on the 5' RACE reads, TCRdb lists one record per CDR3 protein. Of about 9,800 distinct CDR3 sequences listed, 45% to 65% were seen once; the top ten hold 25% to 30%. The source material was lung tumor tissue, sampled at surgery. These receptors were obtained from a female donor with early-stage non-small cell lung cancer.

Comments on this clonotype: This beta chain represents an off-target read in a library built for alpha chains; its size is of limited meaning. The V call is TRBV20-1, the J call TRBJ2-5; D is ambiguous. The CDR3 spans 11 residues. The germline V gene encodes CDR1 DFQATT and CDR2 SNEGSKA (reference sequence). With 6 bases removed from V and 5 bases from J, the gap between germline ends came to 10 bases. In nucleotides, the CDR3 is TGCAGTGCCCCCTTGGGGGAGACCCAGTACTTC. It encodes CSAPLGETQYF.

Points on this clonotype: The library was built for alpha chains, so this beta chain is an off-target read and its size means little. This chain connects TRBV2 to TRBJ2-1; 12 nucleotides match TRBD2. Germline values: CDR1 SNHLY, CDR2 FYNNEI. The trim removed 6 bases at V and 5 bases at J, leaving 5 bases unmatched. The CDR3 length is 15 residues. The CDR3 sequence is CASRRTSGANNEQFF. The CDR3, as DNA: TGTGCCAGCAGGCGGACTAGCGGGGCCAACAATGAGCAGTTCTTC.

In the case of this clonotype: Found in a library prepared for alpha chains, this beta chain is an off-target read, and its abundance has little meaning. The V and J genes are TRBV11-2 and TRBJ2-5; TRBD1 matches at 7 bases. The CDR3 covers 14 residues. The V gene's germline CDR1 is SGHAT and CDR2 FQNNGV. V shed 5 bases and J 5 bases; nucleotides not matched to a gene: 8. In DNA, the CDR3 is TGTGCCAGCAGCCCGAGGTCCAGGGGGGAGACCCAGTACTTC. It translates to CASSPRSRGETQYF. Full variable domain (remainder filled in from reference TRBV11-2 and TRBJ2-5): EAGVAQSPRYKIIEKRQSVAFWCNPISGHATLYWYQQILGQGPKLLIQFQNNGVVDDSQLPKDRFSAERLKGVDSTLKIQPAKLEDSAVYLCASSPRSRGETQYFGPGTRLLVL.

As for this clonotype: This beta chain is an off-target read within a library intended for alpha chains, so its frequency means little. The chain has TRBV7-2 and TRBJ1-5; D gene ambiguous. The V gene's germline CDR1 is SGHTA and CDR2 FQGNSA. The CDR3 extends over 15 amino acids. V was trimmed by 1 base and J by 2 bases, leaving 9 bases between them. The CDR3 sequence is CASSLGHSGNQPQHF. CDR3 bases: TGTGCCAGCAGCTTAGGTCATTCGGGCAATCAGCCCCAGCATTTT.

Note on this clonotype: As an off-target read in a library built for alpha chains, this beta chain has a frequency of little significance. The V and J genes are TRBV11-2 and TRBJ2-1; TRBD2 matches at 12 bases. Unmatched junction bases numbered 15, after V lost 5 bases and J lost 7 bases. The CDR3 consists of 18 residues. Germline CDR1 SGHAT, CDR2 FQNNGV. The CDR3, as DNA: TGTGCCAGCAGCCCGCAGGACAGGGGACTAGCGGGTAAAAATGAGCAGTTCTTC. It specifies CASSPQDRGLAGKNEQFF.

Remarks on this clonotype: This beta chain turned up in a library designed for alpha chains; as an off-target read, its abundance says little. The rearrangement joins TRBV2 to TRBJ2-1; TRBD2 might be the D (5 bases). V lost 7 bases to trimming and J lost 0 bases, with 13 bases between them. The CDR3 is 15 amino acids. Germline assignment: CDR1 SNHLY and CDR2 FYNNEI. CDR3 bases: TGTGCCAGCAAGCGGAGTATGAGCTCCTACAATGAGCAGTTCTTC. Its translation: CASKRSMSSYNEQFF.

In the case of this clonotype: Within a library made for alpha chains, this beta chain is off target, and its count is uninformative. J is TRBJ2-4 and V is TRBV7-2; possible D gene TRBD1, 5 bases. The CDR3 sequence is 10 residues long. Trimming removed 5 bases from V and 13 bases from J, with 9 bases in between. Germline CDR1 reads SGHTA; CDR2 reads FQGNSA. For the CDR3, the DNA is TGTGCCAGCAGCGGTGACAGACAGTACTTC. This sequence encodes CASSGDRQYF.

Concerning this clonotype: This beta chain slipped into a library made for alpha chains as a stray read, so its size is not meaningful. The V and J genes are TRBV7-9 and TRBJ1-3, with no clear D. V was pared by 4 bases and J by 0 bases, with 7 bases between. In germline, CDR1 is SEHNR, CDR2 FQNEAQ (reference sequence). The CDR3 runs to 14 residues. The CDR3 is CASSSADSGNTIYF. The DNA of the CDR3 is TGTGCCAGCAGCTCGGCGGACTCTGGAAACACCATATATTTT.

Concerning this clonotype: This beta chain came through as a stray read in a library set up for alpha chains, and its size says little. The CDR3 sequence is CASSLGQGNYGYTF. The DNA for the CDR3 is TGTGCCAGCAGTTTGGGTCAGGGAAACTATGGCTACACCTTC. The chain couples TRBV12-3 or TRBV12-4 to TRBJ1-2, with D perhaps matching TRBD1 (5 bases). The CDR3 totals 14 residues. The V and J ends lost 3 bases and 2 bases respectively, with 10 bases between them.

Concerning this clonotype: This beta chain came through as a stray read in a library set up for alpha chains, and its size says little. This chain joins TRBV12-3 or TRBV12-4 and TRBJ2-2; D is possibly TRBD1 or TRBD2 (5 bases each). The CDR3 runs to 17 residues. The V and J ends lost 8 bases and 3 bases respectively, with 22 bases between them. DNA of the CDR3: TGTGCCAGCGAGCGAGTGGGGACCATCGAGTACACCGGGGAGCTGTTTTTT. This encodes CASERVGTIEYTGELFF.

Only a few counts were recorded for this clonotype. Being off target in a library aimed at alpha chains, this beta chain has a size of little meaning. The rearrangement joins TRBV7-2 to TRBJ2-7; D might be TRBD2 (6 bases). CDR1 and CDR2 from the germline V gene are SGHTA and FQGNSA. The CDR3 totals 14 residues. Trimming removed 1 base at V and 3 bases at J, with 10 bases between. CDR3 residues: CASSLGTGSYEQYF. CDR3 DNA: TGTGCCAGCAGCTTAGGGACCGGGAGCTACGAGCAGTACTTC.

A remark on this clonotype: The library was prepared for alpha chains; this beta chain is a stray read, so its frequency means little. This chain connects TRBV5-1 to TRBJ1-6, with D hard to call. The V gene's germline CDR1 is SGHRS and CDR2 YFSETQ. This CDR3 contains 15 residues. With 0 bases removed from V and 7 bases from J, the gap between germline ends came to 11 bases. This CDR3 reads CASSLAASVNSPLHF. In DNA, the CDR3 is TGCGCCAGCAGCTTGGCCGCATCGGTGAATTCACCCCTCCACTTT.

To note about this clonotype: A library made for alpha chains picked up this beta chain off target, so its size means little. The J gene is TRBJ2-1, the V gene TRBV5-6, with D unclear. V was shortened by 1 base and J by 2 bases, with 7 bases between the two germline ends. Germline V gene lookup returns CDR1 SGHDT and CDR2 YYEEEE. The CDR3 contains 14 residues. CDR3 sequence: CASSLTFTYNEQFF. In nucleotides, the CDR3 is TGTGCCAGCAGCTTGACGTTTACCTACAATGAGCAGTTCTTC.

Concerning this clonotype: This beta chain was picked up by a library intended for alpha chains and is off target, so its count carries little meaning. This chain uses TRBV7-2 with TRBJ1-1; TRBD1 agrees at 9 bases. This CDR3 comprises 18 residues. In germline, CDR1 is SGHTA, CDR2 FQGNSA. Losses at the gene ends were 5 bases for V and 4 bases for J; bases not matched to a gene: 17. The DNA for the CDR3 is TGTGCCAGCAGCCCTAGCCCCTACAGGGGGCGCGGGAGCACTGAAGCTTTCTTT. This encodes CASSPSPYRGRGSTEAFF.

Concerning this clonotype itself: As an off-target read in a library built for alpha chains, this beta chain has a frequency of little significance. The chain recombines TRBV20-1 with TRBJ1-2; D gene unclear. Trimming pared 6 bases from V and 3 bases from J, leaving 11 bases between. This CDR3 spans 12 amino acids. Germline CDR1 is DFQATT and CDR2 is SNEGSKA (reference sequence). CDR3 residues: CSAKTDYYGYTF. The CDR3, as DNA: TGCAGTGCCAAAACAGACTACTATGGCTACACCTTC.

In the case of this clonotype: Found in a library prepared for alpha chains, this beta chain is an off-target read, and its abundance has little meaning. The J gene is TRBJ1-4, the V gene TRBV7-2; D is perhaps TRBD1 (5 bases). CDR3 length: 14 amino acids. V lost 4 bases to trimming and J lost 8 bases, with 14 bases between them. Germline assignment: CDR1 SGHTA and CDR2 FQGNSA. The CDR3 sequence is CASSSQGEREKLFF. The CDR3 coding sequence is TGTGCCAGCAGCTCCCAGGGTGAAAGAGAAAAACTGTTTTTT.

For this clonotype: Because the library targeted alpha chains, this beta chain is an off-target read whose size means little. The rearrangement joins TRBV5-5 to TRBJ2-7, with D unresolved. V dropped 3 bases and J dropped 4 bases, with 5 bases sitting between them. The CDR3 runs 11 residues. The V gene's germline CDR1 is SGHKS and CDR2 YYEKEE (reference sequence). The CDR3 spells CASSSNYEQYF. The CDR3 coding sequence is TGTGCCAGCAGCTCTAATTACGAGCAGTACTTC.

In this sample, this clonotype turned up a few times. Because this beta chain is a stray read in a library intended to capture alpha chains, its abundance should not be given much weight. The CDR3 nucleotides read TGTGCCAGCAGCTGGGGACTAGCGGGGGCCACAGATACGCAGTATTTT. Its translation is CASSWGLAGATDTQYF. V usage is TRBV7-2 and J usage is TRBJ2-3; 14 bases match TRBD2. The CDR3 extends over 16 amino acids. Germline V gene sequence: CDR1 SGHTA, CDR2 FQGNSA. With V trimmed by 4 bases and J by 2 bases, 2 bases remained unmatched.

This clonotype showed up just once. Within a library made for alpha chains, this beta chain is off target, and its count is uninformative. The gene calls are TRBV9 and TRBJ2-1; 11 bases map to TRBD2. Germline V gene sequence: CDR1 SGDLS, CDR2 YYNGEE. V shed 0 bases and J 3 bases; nucleotides not matched to a gene: 8. This CDR3 contains 18 residues. The CDR3, as DNA: TGTGCCAGCAGCGTAGGACTAGCGGGGTACACCCTCTACAATGAGCAGTTCTTC. Its protein product is CASSVGLAGYTLYNEQFF.

This clonotype appeared a few times. Being off target in a library aimed at alpha chains, this beta chain has a size of little meaning. The rearrangement links TRBV7-2 to TRBJ2-4; a weak D match, TRBD1 (5 bases). Deletions cut 0 bases from V and 6 bases from J, with 15 bases between. CDR3 length: 16 amino acids. The germline V gene has CDR1 SGHTA and CDR2 FQGNSA. This chain's CDR3 is CASSLAVGRAGNIQYF. Written as DNA, the CDR3 is TGTGCCAGCAGCTTAGCCGTAGGCAGGGCTGGAAACATTCAGTACTTC.

This clonotype was detected once. Within a library made for alpha chains, this beta chain is off target, and its count is uninformative. The rearrangement links TRBV24-1 to TRBJ2-5, with 7 bases fitting TRBD1. CDR3 size: 13 residues. J lost 0 bases, V lost 9 bases, and 3 bases had no gene match. Germline CDR1 and CDR2: KGHDR and SFDVKD. Written as DNA, the CDR3 is TGTGCCACCGGGACAGACCACCAAGAGACCCAGTACTTC. Its protein is CATGTDHQETQYF.

Remarks on this clonotype: This beta chain is an off-target read within a library intended for alpha chains, so its frequency means little. The chain carries TRBV12-3 or TRBV12-4 and TRBJ1-6; D remains unclear. Trimming cost V 3 bases and J 7 bases, with 4 bases left between them. This CDR3 region has 12 residues. The CDR3 bases are TGTGCCAGCAGTTTCCCCAATTCACCCCTCCACTTT. Its protein is CASSFPNSPLHF.

This clonotype occurred a few times. The library was built for alpha chains, so this beta chain is an off-target read and its size means little. The rearrangement joins TRBV4-1 to TRBJ2-5, with D perhaps TRBD1 or TRBD2 (6 bases each). Germline V gene sequence: CDR1 MGHRA, CDR2 YSYEKL. The CDR3 runs 19 residues. Trimming shortened V by 1 base and J by 6 bases, and 27 bases separated the two germline ends. This CDR3 reads CASSQAGVVEGGVLKTQYF. Written as DNA, the CDR3 is TGCGCCAGCAGCCAAGCGGGTGTCGTTGAGGGGGGTGTTCTTAAGACCCAGTACTTC.

Of note for this clonotype: As an off-target read in a library built for alpha chains, this beta chain has a frequency of little significance. This rearrangement joins TRBV15 to TRBJ2-7; TRBD2 matches 8 bases. The CDR3 sequence is 16 residues long. Germline V CDR1 and CDR2: LNHNV, YYDKDF (reference sequence). The V and J ends lost 0 bases and 0 bases, in that order; junction bases with no gene match: 4. This CDR3 reads CATSRDRAGGSYEQYF. The DNA for the CDR3 is TGTGCCACCAGCAGAGATAGGGCGGGGGGCTCCTACGAGCAGTACTTC.

On this clonotype itself: This beta chain slipped into a library made for alpha chains as a stray read, so its size is not meaningful. The V and J genes are TRBV9 and TRBJ2-6; D is unresolved. Looked up from germline, CDR1 is SGDLS and CDR2 is YYNGEE. Trimming took off 1 base at V and 0 bases at J, with 17 bases between the two ends. This CDR3 is 19 amino acids long. In DNA, the CDR3 is TGTGCCAGCAGCGTAAGACTGAGCACGGGTAGCTCTGGGGCCAACGTCCTGACTTTC. It specifies CASSVRLSTGSSGANVLTF.

With respect to this clonotype: This beta chain came through as a stray read in a library set up for alpha chains, and its size says little. This chain connects TRBV20-1 to TRBJ2-1, with D possibly matching TRBD2 (5 bases). Trimming shortened V by 4 bases and J by 1 base, and 17 bases separated the two germline ends. CDR3 length: 16 amino acids. The germline CDR1 and CDR2 sequences are DFQATT and SNEGSKA (reference sequence). The chain's CDR3 is CSATDLRGKSYNEQFF. CDR3 DNA sequence: TGCAGTGCTACAGACCTCCGAGGGAAGTCCTACAATGAGCAGTTCTTC.

Concerning this clonotype: Found in a library prepared for alpha chains, this beta chain is an off-target read, and its abundance has little meaning. The chain uses TRBV18 and TRBJ1-1; D possibly corresponds to TRBD1 (6 bases). The CDR3 is made up of 15 amino acids. V was cut by 0 bases and J by 1 base, with 9 bases left in between. Looked up from germline, CDR1 is KGHSH and CDR2 is LQKENI. CDR3 nucleotide sequence: TGTGCCAGCTCACCACCGCGGGGGCCGAACACTGAAGCTTTCTTT. It specifies CASSPPRGPNTEAFF.

Points on this clonotype: A library made for alpha chains picked up this beta chain off target, so its size means little. This chain joins TRBV12-3 or TRBV12-4 and TRBJ1-2; D is unresolved. The CDR3 contains 15 residues. The V gene lost 2 bases and the J gene lost 5 bases, with 15 bases spanning the gap. The CDR3, as DNA: TGTGCCAGCAGTTTATTCCCCCAACACCAATATGGCTACACCTTC. It yields the protein CASSLFPQHQYGYTF.

Remarks on this clonotype: Since it is a stray read in a library aimed at alpha chains, this beta chain has a size that is not meaningful. The V gene is TRBV6-1, the J gene TRBJ1-4; TRBD1 matches at 7 bases. The V and J ends lost 6 bases and 7 bases, in that order; junction bases with no gene match: 8. Germline loops: CDR1 MNHNS, CDR2 SASEGT. The CDR3 runs 14 residues. Written as DNA, the CDR3 is TGTGCCAGCAGCCGCGGGACAGAGATTGAAAAACTGTTTTTT. Protein: CASSRGTEIEKLFF.

This clonotype occurred a few times. The library was prepared for alpha chains; this beta chain is a stray read, so its frequency means little. V usage is TRBV6-1 and J usage is TRBJ2-1, with unresolved D. CDR3 length: 12 amino acids. CDR1 and CDR2 from the germline V gene are MNHNS and SASEGT. With 8 bases removed from V and 7 bases from J, the gap between germline ends came to 12 bases. The CDR3 here is CASERRENEQFF. The DNA for the CDR3 is TGTGCCAGCGAACGGCGAGAGAATGAGCAGTTCTTC.

As regards this clonotype: This beta chain lies outside the target of a library built for alpha chains; its clone size means little. The chain employs TRBV4-1 and TRBJ2-1, with D perhaps TRBD2 (5 bases). CDR3 length: 14 residues. V was shortened by 1 base and J by 8 bases, with 12 bases between the two germline ends. Germline values: CDR1 MGHRA, CDR2 YSYEKL. CDR3 DNA sequence: TGCGCCAGCAGCCAAGGCGGGCCTGTGGATGAGCAGTTCTTC. Translated, it gives CASSQGGPVDEQFF.